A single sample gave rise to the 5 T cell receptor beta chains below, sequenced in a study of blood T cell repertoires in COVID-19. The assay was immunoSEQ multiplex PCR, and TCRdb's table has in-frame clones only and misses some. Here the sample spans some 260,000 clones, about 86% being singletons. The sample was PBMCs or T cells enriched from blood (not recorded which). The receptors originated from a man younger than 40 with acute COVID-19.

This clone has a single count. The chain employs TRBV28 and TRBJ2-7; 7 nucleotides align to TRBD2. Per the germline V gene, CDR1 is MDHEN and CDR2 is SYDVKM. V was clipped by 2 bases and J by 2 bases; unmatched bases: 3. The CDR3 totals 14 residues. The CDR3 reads CASSLLAAAYEQYV. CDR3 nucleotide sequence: TGTGCCAGCAGTTTACTAGCGGCGGCCTACGAGCAGTACGTC.

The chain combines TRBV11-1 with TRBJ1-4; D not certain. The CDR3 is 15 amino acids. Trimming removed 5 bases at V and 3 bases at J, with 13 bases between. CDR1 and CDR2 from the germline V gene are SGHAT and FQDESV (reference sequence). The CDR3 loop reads CASSSRPGANEKLFF. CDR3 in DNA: TGTGCCAGCAGCAGCCGACCAGGTGCTAATGAAAAACTGTTTTTT.

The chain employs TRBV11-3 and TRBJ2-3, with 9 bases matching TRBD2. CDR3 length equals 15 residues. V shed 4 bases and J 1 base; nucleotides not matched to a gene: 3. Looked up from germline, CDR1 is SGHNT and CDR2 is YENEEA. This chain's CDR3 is CASSYERGGTDTQYF. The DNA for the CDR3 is TGTGCCAGCAGCTACGAGCGGGGGGGCACAGATACGCAGTATTTT.

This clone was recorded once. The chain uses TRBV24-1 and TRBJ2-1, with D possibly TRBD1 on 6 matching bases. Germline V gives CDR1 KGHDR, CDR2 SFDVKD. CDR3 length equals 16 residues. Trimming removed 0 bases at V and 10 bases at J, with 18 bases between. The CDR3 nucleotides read TGTGCCACCAGTGATTTGGCAGGGGACCCCTTAGGGGAGCAGTTCTTC. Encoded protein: CATSDLAGDPLGEQFF.

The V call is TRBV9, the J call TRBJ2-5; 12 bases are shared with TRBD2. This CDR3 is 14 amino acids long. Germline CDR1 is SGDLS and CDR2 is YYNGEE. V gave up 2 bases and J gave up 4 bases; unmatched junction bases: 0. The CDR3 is CASSVTSGRETQYF. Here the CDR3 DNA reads TGTGCCAGCAGCGTGACTAGCGGGAGAGAGACCCAGTACTTC.